Sequencing of this T cell receptor beta chain was carried out in a study of response to subunit inactivated influenza vaccine. The study, taken as a whole, reports: Few new T cells, the authors suggested, are recruited by each seasonal influenza vaccination.

Germline assignment: CDR1 SGHTS and CDR2 YDEGEE. Deletions cut 0 bases from V and 2 bases from J, with 8 bases between. This CDR3 contains 14 residues. This clonotype was seen repeatedly, ten times or more. The antigen remains unidentified. TCRdb passed the RT-PCR reads through MiXCR, listing each CDR3 protein once. The data hold approximately 530,000 distinct CDR3 sequences, with approximately 7.6% observed a single time. The sequence was collected from a man between 50 and 75 years old who received an inactivated influenza vaccine. The sequencing used PBMCs from blood, collected around 25 months after vaccination. The chain carries TRBV5-8 and TRBJ2-5; perhaps TRBD2 as D (5 bases). The CDR3 here is CASSLEPGQETQYF. DNA of the CDR3: TGTGCCAGCAGCTTGGAACCGGGGCAAGAGACCCAGTACTTC.